This T cell receptor (beta chain) was sequenced in a study of cytomegalovirus exposure and HLA in healthy donors. Background on the study: Within an early data release were around 87 million unique TCRs drawn from HLA-typed donors.

Use of 60 Vbeta and 13 Jbeta primers characterized the PCR. Assay used: immunoSEQ multiplex PCR; TCRdb lists only in-frame clones, some missing. The table lists over 140,000 clones, about 80% of them singletons. The CDR3 has 12 residues. Germline V gene sequence: CDR1 MGHRA, CDR2 YSYEKL. Regarding the study as a whole: In vitro assays verified that three CMV-associated chains recognized CMV antigens specifically.

Note on this clone: Its target is unknown. The junction departs from the called germline gene at one end, perhaps through a read error.

Sequencing used PBMCs. The V call is TRBV4-1, the J call TRBJ2-5; D may be TRBD2 (5 bases). The sequence derives from a man aged 30 to 39 in good health and CMV-seropositive. This chain's CDR3 is CASSHFGGPYHF. CDR3 in DNA: TGCGCCAGCAGCCATTTTGGCGGGCCCTACCACTTC.